This T cell receptor beta chain stems from a study of T-cell reconstitution after alpha-beta-depleted transplantation in children. Study conclusions and caveats: About two months after transplant, alpha-beta T cells reportedly came from several hundred expanded graft clones. A year had passed since transplant, and T-cell counts and diversity by then came mostly from newly produced T cells. Surviving recipient T cells and intrathymic progenitors accounted for some patients' high TCRbeta diversity at day 60.

As regards this clonotype: Its target is unknown.

Unique molecular identifiers were incorporated during preparation of the TCRbeta library. TCRdb recomputed calls from the PCR reads with MiXCR, one row per CDR3 protein. The table includes around 270,000 distinct CDR3 sequences, about a tenth detected once. The sequencing used PBMCs, collected before TCRalphabeta/CD19-depleted stem cell transplant. The receptor comes from a boy under two years old with acute myeloid leukemia, due to receive a stem cell transplant.

CDR3 nucleotide sequence: TGCAGCGTTGGGGGGACGGCAAATTCACCCCTCCACTTT. Protein: CSVGGTANSPLHF. The chain combines TRBV29-1 with TRBJ1-6; tentatively, D is TRBD1 (5 bases). With 4 bases removed from V and 7 bases from J, the gap between germline ends came to 11 bases. CDR1 and CDR2 from the germline V gene are SQVTM and ANQGSEA. This CDR3 comprises 13 residues.